This T cell receptor beta chain was sequenced during a study of OX40 agonist ivuxolimab in advanced cancers. About the study as a whole: Ivuxolimab, which targeted the costimulatory receptor OX40 (CD134), was an agonistic, fully human IgG2 monoclonal antibody. Intravenous ivuxolimab was administered to patients every 2 weeks at six dose levels: 0.01, 0.1, 0.3, 1.5, 3 and 10 mg/kg. Peripheral TCRbeta sequencing aimed to test whether ivuxolimab altered TCR sequence diversity and caused clonal T-cell expansion. Prior anti-PD-1, anti-PD-L1 or anti-CTLA-4 therapy was permitted, and 30% to 50% of dose-escalation patients had received checkpoint inhibitors. In the dose-escalation cohort, roughly 80% of patients were male, and the mean age was approximately 60 years, with a range of roughly 23 to 85. The paper describes the monotherapy dose-escalation part (N of about 55 patients) of the phase I trial of ivuxolimab. Three dose-escalation patients achieved partial responses, one with hepatocellular carcinoma and two with cutaneous melanoma. Of the 52 patients in dose escalation, some 19 had hepatocellular carcinoma, around 15 had melanoma, 9 had renal cell carcinoma and 9 had head and neck cancer. Study-wide findings and limitations: At doses of 0.1 to 3.0 mg/kg, clonal expansion of both CD4+ and CD8+ T cells in blood was seen between baseline and week 6. In the 0.1-3.0 mg/kg groups, partial responders were among the patients with the lowest normalized peripheral clonal expansion, particularly in CD8+ T cells. The antigen specificity of the clonally expanded peripheral T cells was not determined. Low levels of normalized T-cell clonal expansion were also shown by some nonresponding patients. After ivuxolimab, CD8+ T cells had more expanded clones than CD4+ T cells on average.

Genomic DNA was extracted from sorted cells for sequencing of the TCRbeta CDR3 region. The immunoSEQ Assay was used to sequence the TCRbeta CDR3 regions. TCRdb carries this immuneACCESS record with in-frame sequences only. Its versions omit some clonotypes, under half of them owing to an unresolved V gene in the studies checked, with the rest unexplained. For this sample the table gives around 70,000 clones, of which 75% to 90% were detected only once. Jointly, the top ten make up 9.5% to 12% of the sample. Patients with autoimmune disease history or receiving systemic immunosuppression were excluded from the trial. Peripheral blood for TCR sequencing was collected from all dose cohorts at baseline, on cycle 4 day 1, and on cycle 7 day 1. The samples were taken from a phase I, first-in-human, multicenter, open-label dose-escalation trial of ivuxolimab. The trial enrolled adults with locally advanced or metastatic head and neck squamous cell, hepatocellular, melanoma or renal cell carcinoma. Before TCR sequencing, CD4+ T cells and CD8+ T cells from peripheral blood were sorted into separate populations.

A note on this clone: The specificity of this receptor is unknown. No much larger clone exists at a distance of one base, and base qualities are not known.

Based on the germline V gene (reference sequence), the CDR1 and CDR2 sequences are SGHNT and YYREEE. CDR3 length: 13 amino acids, cysteine to phenylalanine. Of the read, only the CDR3 DNA is kept; its 39 bases are in frame from base 1. V trim: 4 bases; J trim: 12 bases; unmatched bases: 8. This TCR came from an adult with an advanced solid tumor such as melanoma, head and neck, liver or kidney cancer. Sequenced here: CD4+ or CD8+ T cells sorted from blood, sampled in a trial of the OX40 agonist ivuxolimab. The chain is encoded by TRBV5-4 joined to TRBJ1-1, with TRBD1 identical over 11 junction bases. The base sequence is TGTGCCAGCAGCCCTGGGACAGGGGGGAGGACTTTCTTT. It translates as CASSPGTGGRTFF.